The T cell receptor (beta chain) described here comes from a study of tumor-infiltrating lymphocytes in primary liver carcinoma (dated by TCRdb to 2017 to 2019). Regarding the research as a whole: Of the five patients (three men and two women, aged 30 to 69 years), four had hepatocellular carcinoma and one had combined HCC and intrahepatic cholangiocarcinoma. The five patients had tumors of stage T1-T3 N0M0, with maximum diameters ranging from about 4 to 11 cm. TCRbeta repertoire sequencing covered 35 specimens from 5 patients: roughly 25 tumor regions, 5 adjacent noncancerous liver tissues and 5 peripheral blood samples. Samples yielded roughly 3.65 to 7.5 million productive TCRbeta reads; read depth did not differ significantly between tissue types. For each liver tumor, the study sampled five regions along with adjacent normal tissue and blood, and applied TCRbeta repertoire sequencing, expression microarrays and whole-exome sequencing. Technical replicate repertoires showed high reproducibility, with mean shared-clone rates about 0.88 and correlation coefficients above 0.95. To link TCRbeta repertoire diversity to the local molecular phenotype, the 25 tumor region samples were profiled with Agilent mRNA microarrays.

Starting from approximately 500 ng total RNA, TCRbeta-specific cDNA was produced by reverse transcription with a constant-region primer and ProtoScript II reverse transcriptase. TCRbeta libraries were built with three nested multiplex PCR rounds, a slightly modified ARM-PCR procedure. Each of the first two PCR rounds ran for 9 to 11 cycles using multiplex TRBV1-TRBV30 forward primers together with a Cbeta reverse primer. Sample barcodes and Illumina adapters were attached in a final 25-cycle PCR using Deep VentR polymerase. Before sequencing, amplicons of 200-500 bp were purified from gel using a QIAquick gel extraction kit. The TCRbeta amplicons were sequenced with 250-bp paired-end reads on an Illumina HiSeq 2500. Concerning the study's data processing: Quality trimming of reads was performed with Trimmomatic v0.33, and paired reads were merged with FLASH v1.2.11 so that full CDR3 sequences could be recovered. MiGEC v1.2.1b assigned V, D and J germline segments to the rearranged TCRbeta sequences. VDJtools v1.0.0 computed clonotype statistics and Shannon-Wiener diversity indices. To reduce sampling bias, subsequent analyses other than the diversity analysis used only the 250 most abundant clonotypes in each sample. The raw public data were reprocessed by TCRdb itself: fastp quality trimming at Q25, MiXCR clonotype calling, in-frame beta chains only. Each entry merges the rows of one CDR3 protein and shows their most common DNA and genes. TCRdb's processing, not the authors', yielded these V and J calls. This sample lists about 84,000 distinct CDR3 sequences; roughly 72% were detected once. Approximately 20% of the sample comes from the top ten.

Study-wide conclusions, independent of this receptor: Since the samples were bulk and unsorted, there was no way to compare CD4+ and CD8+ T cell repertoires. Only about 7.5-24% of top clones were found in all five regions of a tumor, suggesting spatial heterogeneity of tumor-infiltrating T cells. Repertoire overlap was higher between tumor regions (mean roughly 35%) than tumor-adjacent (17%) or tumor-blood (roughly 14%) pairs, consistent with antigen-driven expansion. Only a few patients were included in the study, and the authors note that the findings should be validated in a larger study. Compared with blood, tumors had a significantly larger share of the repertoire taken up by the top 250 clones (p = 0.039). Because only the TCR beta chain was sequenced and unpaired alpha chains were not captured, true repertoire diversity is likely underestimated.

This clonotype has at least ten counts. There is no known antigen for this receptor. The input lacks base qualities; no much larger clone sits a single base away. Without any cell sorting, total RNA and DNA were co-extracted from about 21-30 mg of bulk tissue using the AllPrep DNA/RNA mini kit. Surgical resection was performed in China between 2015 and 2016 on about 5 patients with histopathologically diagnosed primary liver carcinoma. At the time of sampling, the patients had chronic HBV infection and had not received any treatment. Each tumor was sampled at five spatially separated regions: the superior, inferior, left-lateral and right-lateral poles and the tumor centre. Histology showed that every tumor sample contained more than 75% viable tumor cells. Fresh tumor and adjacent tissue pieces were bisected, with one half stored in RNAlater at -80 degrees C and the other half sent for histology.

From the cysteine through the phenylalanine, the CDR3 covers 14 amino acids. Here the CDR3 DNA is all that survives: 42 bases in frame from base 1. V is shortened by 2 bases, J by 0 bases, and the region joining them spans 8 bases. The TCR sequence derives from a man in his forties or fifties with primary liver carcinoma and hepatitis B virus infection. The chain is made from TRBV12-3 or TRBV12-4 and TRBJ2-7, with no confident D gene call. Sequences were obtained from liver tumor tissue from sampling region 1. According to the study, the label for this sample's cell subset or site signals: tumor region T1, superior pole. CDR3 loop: CASSLQIGSYEQYF. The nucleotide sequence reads TGTGCCAGCAGTTTACAGATTGGCTCCTACGAGCAGTACTTC.